Below are 31 T cell receptor beta chains sequenced from a single sample in a study of blood T cell repertoires in COVID-19. Repertoires were generated with immunoSEQ multiplex PCR, while TCRdb's copy carries only in-frame clones and drops some. The sample consists of tens of thousands of clones, over 75% of them appearing once. Specimen: peripheral blood. These receptors were taken from a man aged 65 to 85 with acute or convalescent COVID-19.

The chain joins TRBV11-2 to TRBJ2-2; TRBD2 matches at 8 bases. The CDR3 consists of 16 residues. The germline V gene has CDR1 SGHAT and CDR2 FQNNGV. The trim removed 1 base at V and 4 bases at J, leaving 5 bases unmatched. Here the CDR3 reads CASSLAVTSVTGELFF. In nucleotides, the CDR3 is TGTGCCAGCAGCTTAGCGGTGACTAGCGTCACCGGGGAGCTGTTTTTT.

The V gene is TRBV12-5, the J gene TRBJ2-1; 13 bases agree with TRBD2. The CDR3 totals 15 residues. Germline values: CDR1 LGHNT, CDR2 FRNRAP. V trimming: 6 bases; J trimming: 9 bases; junction bases outside the gene matches: 8. The CDR3 protein is CASGDGTSGNFEQFF. CDR3 DNA sequence: TGTGCTAGTGGAGACGGGACTAGCGGGAATTTTGAGCAGTTCTTC.

The chain is built from TRBV3-1 (or the pseudogene TRBV3-2) and TRBJ2-3, with 8 bases fitting TRBD2. Per germline, CDR1 LGHDT and CDR2 YNNKEL (reference sequence). V was pared by 3 bases and J by 4 bases, with 21 bases of the junction left unmatched. The CDR3 is 20 residues long. CDR3 in DNA: TGTGCCAGCAGCCACCTTATCTCGGGTCCTAGCGGGCCAGGGGCAGATACGCAGTATTTT. This sequence encodes CASSHLISGPSGPGADTQYF.

The table lists this clone with a count of one. J is TRBJ2-5 and V is TRBV15; 8 bases agree with TRBD1. In germline, CDR1 is LNHNV, CDR2 YYDKDF (reference sequence). V shed 3 bases and J 3 bases; nucleotides not matched to a gene: 6. This CDR3 is 15 amino acids long. This CDR3 reads CATSRGKTGEETQYF. The DNA of the CDR3 is TGTGCCACCAGCAGGGGGAAGACAGGGGAAGAGACCCAGTACTTC.

The V and J genes are TRBV19 and TRBJ1-6; 9 nucleotides align to TRBD1. The ends lost 4 bases at V and 10 bases at J; junction bases unmatched: 23. Germline CDR1 is LNHDA and CDR2 is SQIVND (reference sequence). This CDR3 contains 20 residues. CDR3 bases: TGTGCCAGTAGTACCCTCGGGACAGGGTCCCCGGGCGCTGAAGGATCACCCCTCCACTTT. This translates into CASSTLGTGSPGAEGSPLHF.

The V gene is TRBV5-4, the J gene TRBJ1-1; 8 positions match TRBD1. CDR3 length: 15 residues. Per germline, CDR1 SGHNT and CDR2 YYREEE (reference sequence). V dropped 2 bases and J dropped 1; count of bases not matched to a gene: 4. The CDR3 region has the DNA TGTGCCAGCAGCTTACCCGGGACAGGGAACACTGAAGCTTTCTTT. It yields the protein CASSLPGTGNTEAFF. The full variable domain, rest sourced from reference TRBV5-4 and TRBJ1-1, is ETGVTQSPTHLIKTRGQQVTLRCSSQSGHNTVSWYQQALGQGPQFIFQYYREEENGRGNFPPRFSGLQFPNYSSELNVNALELDDSALYLCASSLPGTGNTEAFFGQGTRLTVV.

The chain joins TRBV5-4 to TRBJ1-4; D not certain. V lost 0 bases and J 6 bases, leaving 6 bases between the germline ends. In germline, CDR1 is SGHNT, CDR2 YYREEE (reference sequence). The CDR3 spans 13 residues. CDR3 DNA sequence: TGTGCCAGCAGCTTGGCCGGGGATGAAAAACTGTTTTTT. It specifies CASSLAGDEKLFF.

V and J are TRBV29-1 and TRBJ1-1, with D possibly being TRBD1 (5 bases). The CDR3 sequence is 14 residues long. CDR1 is SQVTM, CDR2 ANQGSEA, per germline. Trimming removed 7 bases at V and 3 bases at J, with 18 bases between. The CDR3 DNA reads as TGCAGCGGTGATCACCCCTCAGGGTACACTGAAGCTTTCTTT. It encodes CSGDHPSGYTEAFF.

The chain has TRBV6-5 and TRBJ2-2; TRBD2 matches 8 bases. The germline CDR1 and CDR2 sequences are MNHEY and SVGAGI. The CDR3 runs 16 residues. J gave up 5 bases and V 4 bases, and 9 bases lay outside the gene matches. CDR3 protein: CASSSRGGWLTGELFF. In nucleotides, the CDR3 is TGTGCCAGCAGTTCCCGGGGGGGTTGGTTAACCGGGGAGCTGTTTTTT.

V is TRBV13 and J is TRBJ1-1, with a tentative D call TRBD1 (5 bases). The germline V gene encodes CDR1 PRHDT and CDR2 FYEKMQ (reference sequence). CDR3 size: 16 residues. Trimming took off 2 bases at V and 1 base at J, with 14 bases between the two ends. CDR3 bases: TGTGCCAGCAGCTTAAGAGGTCGGGGGAAGAACACTGAAGCTTTCTTT. Protein sequence: CASSLRGRGKNTEAFF.

The chain is built from TRBV5-4 and TRBJ2-3; 11 nucleotides line up with TRBD2. The length of the CDR3 is 15 residues. J was trimmed by 5 bases and V by 4 bases; bases with no gene match: 6. Germline V lookup: CDR1 SGHNT, CDR2 YYREEE (reference sequence). The CDR3 region is CASSRVLAGEDTQYF. The CDR3 DNA reads TGTGCCAGCAGCCGGGTACTAGCGGGAGAAGATACGCAGTATTTT.

This chain joins TRBV18 and TRBJ2-5, with D possibly being TRBD1 (5 bases). There are 14 residues in the CDR3. Deletions cut 2 bases from V and 3 bases from J, with 10 bases between. Germline values: CDR1 KGHSH, CDR2 LQKENI. Here the CDR3 reads CASSPDSREETQYF. DNA for the CDR3: TGTGCCAGCTCACCAGATTCCAGGGAAGAGACCCAGTACTTC.

This clone appeared a few times. This rearrangement joins TRBV25-1 to TRBJ1-3; 7 nucleotides align to TRBD1. This CDR3 contains 15 residues. Germline V lookup: CDR1 MGHDK, CDR2 SYGVNS. Trimming cost V 7 bases and J 0 bases; bases outside gene matches: 6. The CDR3 coding sequence is TGTGCCAGCATTGCCGCAGGGGGCTCTGGAAACACCATATATTTT. Translation: CASIAAGGSGNTIYF.

V gene TRBV7-7 combines with J gene TRBJ2-1, with D maybe TRBD2 (5 bases). Trimming removed 8 bases from V and 5 bases from J, with 16 bases in between. The CDR3 runs 14 residues. Germline CDR1 is SSHAT and CDR2 is FNYEAQ (reference sequence). CDR3 DNA sequence: TGTGCCAGCGGACTGACCCTAGGAGACAATGAGCAGTTCTTC. This translates into CASGLTLGDNEQFF.

This chain connects TRBV11-2 to TRBJ2-2, with 7 positions matching TRBD2. The CDR3 runs to 18 residues. From germline, CDR1 is SGHAT and CDR2 FQNNGV. Losses at the gene ends were 6 bases for V and 5 bases for J; bases not matched to a gene: 18. The CDR3 protein is CASRRNEGREIWTGELFF. The CDR3 DNA reads TGTGCCAGCAGGCGAAACGAAGGGCGGGAGATTTGGACCGGGGAGCTGTTTTTT.

The chain's CDR3 is CASSPNQAGGETQYF. CDR3 nucleotide sequence: TGTGCCAGCTCACCAAATCAAGCGGGAGGCGAGACCCAGTACTTC. The J gene is TRBJ2-5, the V gene TRBV18; 9 nucleotides agree with TRBD2. V was clipped by 2 bases and J by 5 bases; unmatched bases: 6. Germline V gene data show CDR1 as KGHSH and CDR2 as LQKENI. The CDR3 sequence is 15 residues long.

The V call is TRBV11-3, the J call TRBJ1-1; 7 bases match TRBD1. The CDR3 totals 14 residues. The trim removed 2 bases at V and 4 bases at J, leaving 4 bases unmatched. The germline V gene has CDR1 SGHNT and CDR2 YENEEA. CDR3 nucleotides: TGTGCCAGCAGCTTAACGAGACAGGGCACTGAAGCTTTCTTT. It is translated as CASSLTRQGTEAFF. The variable domain in full, with the rest retrieved from reference TRBV11-3 and TRBJ1-1, is EAGVVQSPRYKIIEKKQPVAFWCNPISGHNTLYWYLQNLGQGPELLIRYENEEAVDDSQLPKDRFSAERLKGVDSTLKIQPAELGDSAVYLCASSLTRQGTEAFFGQGTRLTVV.

This clone has a single count. The rearrangement uses TRBV5-5 and TRBJ1-1; D gene ambiguous. V was clipped by 7 bases and J by 4 bases, with 14 bases between them. Germline V gene sequence: CDR1 SGHKS, CDR2 YYEKEE (reference sequence). The CDR3 runs 13 residues. The CDR3 nucleotides are TGTGCCAGCGACCCCTCCGCGGGCACTGAAGCTTTCTTT. Translating gives CASDPSAGTEAFF.

The rearrangement joins TRBV11-2 to TRBJ2-1, with TRBD1 matching over 8 bases. Trimming removed 0 bases from V and 5 bases from J; junction bases left unmatched: 3. Per the germline V gene, CDR1 is SGHAT and CDR2 is FQNNGV. The CDR3 runs to 15 residues. CDR3 in DNA: TGTGCCAGCAGCTTAGAACGGACAGGGAACAATGAGCAGTTCTTC. Translation gives CASSLERTGNNEQFF.

V usage is TRBV2 and J usage is TRBJ1-2; TRBD1 is a possible D gene (6 bases). The CDR3 sequence is 13 residues long. The germline V gene encodes CDR1 SNHLY and CDR2 FYNNEI. The V and J ends lost 11 bases and 6 bases respectively, with 19 bases between them. The DNA of the CDR3 is TGTGCCGTAGCAGGGGACGTATCGGATGGCTACACCTTC. It codes for CAVAGDVSDGYTF.

V gene TRBV24-1 combines with J gene TRBJ1-2; 9 bases agree with TRBD1. V shed 4 bases and J 8 bases; nucleotides not matched to a gene: 13. Germline assignment: CDR1 KGHDR and CDR2 SFDVKD. The CDR3 covers 16 residues. The CDR3 bases are TGTGCCACCAGTGACTTCCCCGGGACAGGGATCCCAGGCTACACCTTC. It codes for CATSDFPGTGIPGYTF.

The rearrangement joins TRBV10-3 to TRBJ2-1; 9 bases are shared with TRBD2. The trim removed 0 bases at V and 4 bases at J, leaving 7 bases unmatched. CDR1 ENHRY and CDR2 SYGVKD come from the germline V gene. The length of the CDR3 is 17 residues. The CDR3 DNA reads TGTGCCATCAGTGAGTCCGAGCGGGGGGCAGCTTACAATGAGCAGTTCTTC. Encoded protein: CAISESERGAAYNEQFF.

The DNA for the CDR3 is TGCGCCAGCGGCTCTCGTGGGAGCGGGAGGGAGGGTGAGCAGTTCTTC. Protein sequence: CASGSRGSGREGEQFF. The gene calls are TRBV10-2 and TRBJ2-1, with 10 nucleotides matching TRBD2. After removal of 8 bases from V and 9 bases from J, the junction contained 16 bases not matched to a gene. In germline, CDR1 is WSHSY, CDR2 SAAADI. The length of the CDR3 is 16 residues.

The chain links TRBV5-1 to TRBJ2-1; D perhaps matches TRBD2 (6 bases). The CDR3 is 13 residues long. Germline V gene sequence: CDR1 SGHRS, CDR2 YFSETQ. With 3 bases removed from V and 6 bases from J, the gap between germline ends came to 10 bases. The CDR3 sequence: CASSSTSSNEQFF. The CDR3 coding sequence is TGCGCCAGCAGCTCGACTAGTTCCAATGAGCAGTTCTTC.

Only one count was recorded for this clone. Here the CDR3 reads CASSPPSELEAFF. The DNA of the CDR3 is TGTGCCAGCTCACCACCGTCAGAATTGGAAGCTTTCTTT. This sequence joins TRBV18 and TRBJ1-1; D gene unclear. The germline V gene has CDR1 KGHSH and CDR2 LQKENI. The CDR3 has 13 residues. V lost 0 bases and J 8 bases, leaving 10 bases between the germline ends. The entire variable domain, with the rest obtained from reference TRBV18 and TRBJ1-1, is as follows: NAGVMQNPRHLVRRRGQEARLRCSPMKGHSHVYWYRQLPEEGLKFMVYLQKENIIDESGMPKERFSAEFPKEGPSILRIQQVVRGDSAAYFCASSPPSELEAFFGQGTRLTVV.

This clone was detected a few times. This rearrangement joins TRBV7-2 to TRBJ2-7; 8 positions match TRBD2. The J segment lost 2 bases and the V segment lost 5 bases, leaving 2 bases of the junction unmatched. This CDR3 has 13 amino acids. Germline V gene data show CDR1 as SGHTA and CDR2 as FQGNSA. Here the CDR3 DNA reads TGTGCCAGCAGCCCGGGGGGGGCCTACGAGCAGTACTTC. Translated: CASSPGGAYEQYF. The entire variable domain, with the rest obtained from reference TRBV7-2 and TRBJ2-7, is as follows: GAGVSQSPSNKVTEKGKDVELRCDPISGHTALYWYRQSLGQGLEFLIYFQGNSAPDKSGLPSDRFSAERTGGSVSTLTIQRTQQEDSAVYLCASSPGGAYEQYFGPGTRLTVT.

The J gene is TRBJ2-7, the V gene TRBV27; tentative D call: TRBD1 (6 bases). The CDR3 runs to 14 residues. The V end was cut by 5 bases, the J end by 2 bases, with 13 bases between. CDR1 and CDR2 from the germline V gene are MNHEY and SMNVEV (reference sequence). CDR3 region: CASSQGHPPYEQYV. Here the CDR3 DNA reads TGTGCCAGCAGTCAGGGACATCCACCCTACGAGCAGTACGTC.

This clone was recorded only once. The V gene is TRBV9, the J gene TRBJ1-2; TRBD1 is a possible D gene (6 bases). V gave up 7 bases and J gave up 4 bases, with 17 bases separating them. Per the germline V gene, CDR1 is SGDLS and CDR2 is YYNGEE. The CDR3 runs to 14 residues. The CDR3 reads CASSREGHSYGYTF. CDR3 nucleotide sequence: TGTGCCAGCTCCCGGGAGGGACATTCCTATGGCTACACCTTC.

The J gene is TRBJ2-7, the V gene TRBV5-1; no reliable D call. Germline CDR1 SGHRS, CDR2 YFSETQ. This CDR3 is 14 amino acids long. V was trimmed by 4 bases and J by 2 bases, leaving 13 bases between them. DNA of the CDR3: TGCGCCAGCAGCCTCATTTCAGGCGCCTACGAGCAGTACTTC. Translated: CASSLISGAYEQYF. Filled out from reference TRBV5-1 and TRBJ2-7, the complete variable domain reads KAGVTQTPRYLIKTRGQQVTLSCSPISGHRSVSWYQQTPGQGLQFLFEYFSETQRNKGNFPGRFSGRQFSNSRSEMNVSTLELGDSALYLCASSLISGAYEQYFGPGTRLTVT.

The DNA for the CDR3 is TGTGCCAGCAGCCACGGGACAGCAGGGGGCTCTGGGGCCAACGTCCTGACTTTC. It translates to CASSHGTAGGSGANVLTF. The V and J genes are TRBV7-8 and TRBJ2-6; 7 nucleotides agree with TRBD1. Germline CDR1 is SGHVS and CDR2 is FQNEAQ. The CDR3 is 18 residues long. Trimming cost V 5 bases and J 0 bases; bases outside gene matches: 10.

The CDR3 nucleotides read TGCAGCGTTGTGGGACTAGCGGGAGTAGAGCAGTACTTC. This gives the protein CSVVGLAGVEQYF. The genes are TRBV29-1 and TRBJ2-7, with 14 bases aligning to TRBD2. The CDR3 is 13 residues long. V trimming: 4 bases; J trimming: 7 bases; junction bases outside the gene matches: 3. Germline-derived CDR1 and CDR2 are SQVTM and ANQGSEA.